What follows describes a single T cell receptor (beta chain). In this sample, this clone turned up a few times. This receptor's antigen is unknown. No quality values exist for individual bases; no much larger clone is one base distant. The sample belongs to a study of blood T cell repertoires in COVID-19 (dated by TCRdb to about 2020). Regarding the research as a whole: The collaborator samples originated in the United States, Italy and Spain and spanned the acute and convalescent phases of COVID-19. The material from the prospective study consisted of cDNA or gDNA derived from T cells, B-cell-depleted T cells, or PBMCs. Subjects who had been exposed to COVID-19, were actively infected with it, or had recovered from it provided the deeply sampled blood TCRbeta repertoires that made up the dataset. The repertoires were made available in a free public database intended to serve as a resource for research on the immune response to SARS-CoV-2. Samples came from the ongoing ImmuneRACE study (first 160 participants) plus 1,254 subjects from 6 global collaborators. The sample metadata nearly always contained a de-identified subject ID, COVID-19 status, age in years and sex. HLA class I and class II types, where available, came from metadata supplied by the sample provider rather than from assay-based typing.

The immunoSEQ Assay, a bias-controlled multiplex PCR, was used to amplify TCRbeta CDR3 regions from genomic DNA. The authors' pipeline ran thus. Within the assay, amplification of reference gene primers was used to estimate how many nucleated cells each sample contained. Sequence reads were collapsed and filtered to measure the absolute abundance of every unique TCRbeta CDR3 rearrangement. For each sample, productive Simpson clonality was calculated as the square root of Simpson's diversity index across productive rearrangements. Not all clones reach the TCRdb copy of this immuneACCESS table, which keeps in-frame sequences only. Checked studies attribute under half of the gap to unresolved V genes and leave the rest unexplained. D and trimming were read from the DNA, whereas the V and J calls and clone size are those reported in that table. The sample table lists under 150,000 clones, about four fifths of them with a count of one. Of the sample, 4% is held by the ten largest clones.

What the work shows at the level of the full study, not this receptor alone: Clinical and demographic metadata were provided uncurated, with the amount varying by source and participant.

Each collaborating institution followed its own protocols to collect whole blood in K2EDTA tubes. For TCRbeta analysis, collaborators shipped samples in one of three forms: frozen whole blood, isolated PBMCs, or DNA extracted from either of those sample types. Via the germline V gene, CDR1 is SGDLS and CDR2 YYNGEE. Reading from cysteine to phenylalanine, the CDR3 counts 13 amino acids. The retained sequence is limited to the CDR3, 39 bases, with the frame set at the first base. From V the trimming removes 4 bases and from J it removes 2 bases, while the gene matches leave 2 bases of the junction unaccounted for.

Sequencing was performed on peripheral blood. The chain employs TRBV9 and TRBJ1-2; TRBD1 matches 7 bases in the middle. This TCR derives from a woman aged 60-75 years with acute or convalescent COVID-19. This receptor has the CDR3 CASSQQGNYGYTF. The nucleotide sequence is TGTGCCAGCAGCCAACAGGGGAACTATGGCTACACCTTC.